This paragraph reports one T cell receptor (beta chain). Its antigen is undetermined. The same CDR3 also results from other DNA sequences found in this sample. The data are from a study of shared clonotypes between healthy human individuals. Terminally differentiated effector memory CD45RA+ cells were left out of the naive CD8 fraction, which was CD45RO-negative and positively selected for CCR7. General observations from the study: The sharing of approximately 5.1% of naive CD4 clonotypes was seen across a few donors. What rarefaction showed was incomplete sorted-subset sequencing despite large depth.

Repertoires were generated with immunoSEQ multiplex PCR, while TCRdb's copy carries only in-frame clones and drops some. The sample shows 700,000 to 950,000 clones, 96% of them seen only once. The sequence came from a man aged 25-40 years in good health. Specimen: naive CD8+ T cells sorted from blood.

As DNA, the CDR3 is TGTGCCAGCAGTCTTCCCAACAACAATGAGCAGTTCTTC. Amino acid sequence: CASSLPNNNEQFF. The genes are TRBV7-9 and TRBJ2-1; no firm D call. Trimming took off 6 bases at V and 5 bases at J, with 11 bases between the two ends. Germline V gene data show CDR1 as SEHNR and CDR2 as FQNEAQ (reference sequence). CDR3 size: 13 residues.